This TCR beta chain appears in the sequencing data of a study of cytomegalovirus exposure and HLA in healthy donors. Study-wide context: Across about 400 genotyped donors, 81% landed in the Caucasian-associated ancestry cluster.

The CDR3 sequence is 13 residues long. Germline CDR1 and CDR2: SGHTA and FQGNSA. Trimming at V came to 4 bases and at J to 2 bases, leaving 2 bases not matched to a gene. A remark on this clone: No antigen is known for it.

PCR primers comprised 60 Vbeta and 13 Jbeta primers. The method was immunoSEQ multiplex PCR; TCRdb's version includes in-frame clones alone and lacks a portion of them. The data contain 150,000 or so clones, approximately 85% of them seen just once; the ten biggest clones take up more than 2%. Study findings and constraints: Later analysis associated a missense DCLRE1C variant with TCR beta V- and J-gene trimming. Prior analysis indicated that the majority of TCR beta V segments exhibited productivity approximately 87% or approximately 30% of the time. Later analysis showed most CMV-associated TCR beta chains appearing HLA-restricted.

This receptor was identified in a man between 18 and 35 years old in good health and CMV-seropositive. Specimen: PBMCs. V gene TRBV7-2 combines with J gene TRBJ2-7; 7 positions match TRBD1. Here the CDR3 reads CASSYRGTYEQYF. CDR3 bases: TGTGCCAGCAGCTACAGGGGAACCTACGAGCAGTACTTC. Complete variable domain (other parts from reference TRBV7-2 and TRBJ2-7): GAGVSQSPSNKVTEKGKDVELRCDPISGHTALYWYRQSLGQGLEFLIYFQGNSAPDKSGLPSDRFSAERTGGSVSTLTIQRTQQEDSAVYLCASSYRGTYEQYFGPGTRLTVT.